This record covers a single TCR beta chain. Profiled with immunoSEQ multiplex PCR; TCRdb holds only in-frame clones, not every one. The sample lists some 75,000 clones; around 96% were seen once. V shed 2 bases and J shed 10 bases, with 12 bases lying between them. This CDR3 has 13 amino acids. The germline CDR1 and CDR2 sequences are LNHDA and SQIVND (reference sequence). The entry originates in a study of technical replicates of blood from a few donors. The chain is built from TRBV19 and TRBJ2-1, with a weak D call TRBD2 (6 bases). This clonotype was sampled from a human donor in good health. Sequenced input: T cells isolated from PBMCs. CDR3 sequence (DNA): TGTGCCAGTAGTATAAACGCGGAGGGGGAGCAGTTCTTC. Translation: CASSINAEGEQFF.